Shown below are 13 T cell receptor beta chains from a single sample sequenced in a study of CD8+CD57+ T cells in acquired aplastic anemia (dated by TCRdb to 2016 to 2019). Expansion of CD8+CD57+ cells had been shown by flow cytometry in the patients chosen for sequencing. Sequenced using an Illumina HiSeq 2000. Genomic DNA was used as template for profiling of TCR beta VDJ combinations and CDR3 sequences. TCRdb redid the processing of the public reads, applying fastp at Q25 and MiXCR, and retained in-frame beta chains. CDR3 protein duplicates are merged, each entry listing the most common genes and DNA. The sample has 150,000 or so distinct CDR3 sequences on record, roughly 50% of them singletons. 3% to 4% of the sample belongs to the ten largest clones. The sequencing input was sorted CD4+, CD8+, or CD8+CD57+ T cells (not recorded which) from PBMCs. Source of these receptors: a human donor with aplastic anemia.

Many counts were recorded for this clonotype. The chain uses TRBV12-3 or TRBV12-4 and TRBJ1-5, with D unclear. CDR3 size: 13 residues. V shed 1 base and J shed 6 bases, with 7 bases lying between them. In DNA form, the CDR3 reads TGTGCCAGCAGTTTAGGAGAAGCTCAGCCCCAGCATTTT. Its protein is CASSLGEAQPQHF.

This clonotype has more than one count but fewer than ten. A much larger clone differs by one base, so this may be a read error. The rearrangement links TRBV19 to TRBJ1-4; no definite D call. Germline assignment: CDR1 LNHDA and CDR2 SQIVND (reference sequence). This CDR3 region has 14 residues. The CDR3: CASNPPGLNEKPFF. In DNA form, the CDR3 reads TGTGCCAGTAATCCCCCAGGTCTAAATGAAAAACCGTTTTTT.

DNA for the CDR3: TGTGCCACCAGTGATTCTGGACAGGGAGTTATGGGGGAGCTGTTTTTT. The encoded protein is CATSDSGQGVMGELFF. This sequence joins TRBV24-1 and TRBJ2-2; the match to TRBD1 covers 8 bases. The V gene's germline CDR1 is KGHDR and CDR2 SFDVKD. V was pared by 2 bases and J by 8 bases, with 9 bases of the junction left unmatched. CDR3 length equals 16 residues.

V gene TRBV19 combines with J gene TRBJ1-2, with TRBD1 identical over 8 bases. Unmatched junction bases numbered 3, after V lost 3 bases and J lost 0 bases. The CDR3 is 15 residues long. In germline, CDR1 is LNHDA, CDR2 SQIVND (reference sequence). The CDR3 loop is CASSIRTGPNYGYTF. CDR3 coding DNA: TGTGCCAGTAGTATCAGGACAGGGCCTAACTATGGCTACACCTTC.

This clonotype was counted a few times. The chain has TRBV2 and TRBJ1-5, with D possibly TRBD1 on 5 matching bases. The CDR3 loop spans 15 amino acids. Trimming removed 5 bases at V and 9 bases at J, with 20 bases between. Germline V gene lookup returns CDR1 SNHLY and CDR2 FYNNEI. The CDR3 region is CASSPGGGVGRPQHF. As DNA, the CDR3 is TGTGCCAGCAGTCCCGGGGGGGGTGTAGGTCGGCCCCAGCATTTT.

The chain uses TRBV10-3 and TRBJ2-1; D uncertain. The CDR3 consists of 17 residues. Germline-derived CDR1 and CDR2 are ENHRY and SYGVKD. V dropped 3 bases and J dropped 5 bases, with 20 bases sitting between them. CDR3 bases: TGTGCCATCAGTGACAATAACCGGGCCGAACCTAACAATGAGCAGTTCTTC. Translated, it gives CAISDNNRAEPNNEQFF.

Many counts were recorded for this clonotype. The chain couples TRBV2 to TRBJ1-4; 8 nucleotides agree with TRBD1. The CDR3 length is 14 residues. Per the germline V gene, CDR1 is SNHLY and CDR2 is FYNNEI. The J segment lost 8 bases and the V segment lost 8 bases, leaving 10 bases of the junction unmatched. The CDR3 is CASGNRQGLEKLFF. The DNA for the CDR3 is TGTGCCAGCGGTAATCGACAGGGGTTAGAAAAACTGTTTTTT.

This clonotype was picked up many times. The chain is built from TRBV10-3 and TRBJ1-5, with D perhaps TRBD1 (6 bases). This CDR3 is built from 18 residues. The germline CDR1 and CDR2 sequences are ENHRY and SYGVKD. Trimming pared 0 bases from V and 3 bases from J, leaving 18 bases between. The CDR3 DNA reads TGTGCCATCAGTGAGTCCGGGGGGGCGGATTCTTTCAATCAGCCCCAGCATTTT. Translation: CAISESGGADSFNQPQHF.

This clonotype was detected ten times or more. The chain carries TRBV20-1 and TRBJ1-2; TRBD1 matches 8 bases. With V trimmed by 5 bases and J by 4 bases, 3 bases remained unmatched. Germline CDR1 is DFQATT and CDR2 is SNEGSKA (reference sequence). CDR3 length equals 12 residues. CDR3: CSAGQGPYGYTF. The CDR3, as DNA: TGCAGTGCTGGACAGGGACCCTATGGCTACACCTTC.

This clonotype was observed at least ten times. This chain links TRBV19 with TRBJ1-2; 9 nucleotides agree with TRBD1. V lost 4 bases, J lost 4 bases, and 7 bases stayed unmatched. The germline gives CDR1 LNHDA, CDR2 SQIVND (reference sequence). The CDR3 runs 15 residues. CDR3 DNA: TGTGCCAGTAGTACGACAGGGGGAAGACTCTATGGCTACACCTTC. The encoded protein is CASSTTGGRLYGYTF.

Ten or more counts support this clonotype. V usage is TRBV7-8 and J usage is TRBJ1-2, with 7 bases lining up with TRBD1. This CDR3 contains 13 residues. Germline V gene data show CDR1 as SGHVS and CDR2 as FQNEAQ. The ends lost 5 bases at V and 6 bases at J; junction bases unmatched: 6. The CDR3: CASSLLQGHGYTF. For the CDR3, the DNA is TGTGCCAGCAGCCTGTTACAGGGGCATGGCTACACCTTC.

This clonotype was observed a handful of times. A clone one base away is much larger, so this may be a read error. The conserved final phenylalanine or tryptophan is absent from the CDR3, which likely points to a read error. This chain uses TRBV11-1 with TRBJ2-2; 8 bases fit TRBD1. Germline assignment: CDR1 SGHAT and CDR2 FQDESV (reference sequence). The CDR3 is 16 amino acids. J gave up 3 bases and V 2 bases, and 5 bases lay outside the gene matches. The CDR3 coding sequence is TGTGCCAGCAGCTTACGGTTACAGGGGGACACCGGGGAGCTGTTTTTA. Protein product: CASSLRLQGDTGELFL.

The genes are TRBV19 and TRBJ1-5; unclear D gene. V was trimmed by 3 bases and J by 6 bases, leaving 3 bases between them. This CDR3 spans 11 amino acids. Germline V gene sequence: CDR1 LNHDA, CDR2 SQIVND (reference sequence). DNA of the CDR3: TGTGCCAGTAGTATTAGTCAGCCCCAGCATTTT. Translation: CASSISQPQHF.